This entry features one T cell receptor (beta chain) sequence. The final CDR3 position lacks the conserved phenylalanine or tryptophan, pointing to a likely read error. This record comes from a study of CD8 T cells in Susac syndrome. Study as a whole: Among the Susac syndrome patients who underwent sequencing, about 6 had clinically active disease, while about eight of them were in remission. Patients with Susac syndrome were therapy-naive, on corticosteroids, or on intravenous immunoglobulin alone at blood draw.

TEMRA cells were FACS-enriched and CD8+ and CD4+ T cells negatively isolated. Reverse transcription of roughly 0.45 to 1 ug RNA was performed with random hexamers. Multiplex PCR with immunoSEQ amplified the TCR beta CDR3 across 54 Vbeta and 13 Jbeta. Each CDR3 protein is one row after TCRdb ran MiXCR on the immunoSEQ multiplex PCR reads. This table holds 95,000 to 150,000 distinct CDR3 sequences, 90% to 95% found once. In germline, CDR1 is LNHDA, CDR2 SQIVND (reference sequence). Trimming cost V 7 bases and J 0 bases, with 19 bases left between them. The CDR3 consists of 18 residues. This chain links TRBV19 with TRBJ2-6, with a tentative D call TRBD2 (6 bases). Sequenced sample: CD8+ T cells from PBMCs. The receptor comes from a human donor with Susac syndrome. The CDR3 sequence is CASTPTGRTNSGANVLTV. The CDR3 coding sequence is TGTGCCAGTACCCCAACGGGGAGGACGAACTCTGGGGCCAACGTCCTGACTGTC.